The subject of this entry is one TCR beta chain. Other DNA variants within this sample encode the same CDR3. Primers for the PCR totalled 60 Vbeta and 13 Jbeta. Only in-frame clones appear in the TCRdb table, and some are missing; sequencing was by immunoSEQ multiplex PCR. This table holds 150,000 to 200,000 clones, roughly four fifths found once. This sample was included in a study of cytomegalovirus exposure and HLA in healthy donors. The CDR3 spans 14 residues. CDR1 is SGDLS, CDR2 YYNGEE, per germline. Trimming pared 0 bases from V and 0 bases from J, leaving 7 bases between. This sequence was found in a woman in her twenties or thirties in good health and CMV-seropositive. The chain employs TRBV9 and TRBJ2-7; no clear D gene. The sequenced sample consisted of PBMCs. The CDR3 protein is CASSVDGSSYEQYF. In nucleotides, the CDR3 is TGTGCCAGCAGCGTAGACGGGTCCTCCTACGAGCAGTACTTC.